Given below is one T cell receptor beta chain in context. A single record per CDR3 protein comes from TCRdb applying MiXCR to the 5' RACE reads. The sample lists fewer than 250,000 distinct CDR3 sequences; about 11% were seen once. The data are from a study of CD8 T cells in ankylosing spondylitis. Germline V gene lookup returns CDR1 SQVTM and CDR2 ANQGSEA. The CDR3 length is 14 residues. V lost 6 bases to trimming and J lost 6 bases, with 15 bases between them. The chain recombines TRBV29-1 with TRBJ1-6, with D perhaps matching TRBD1 (5 bases). The sequencing sample was made of blood, either unsorted or a sorted T cell fraction (not recorded which). The clonotype originates from a male donor with ankylosing spondylitis or in good health (not recorded which). CDR3 DNA sequence: TGCAGCGTCAGAACCGACAGACCTAATTCACCCCTCCACTTT. This gives the protein CSVRTDRPNSPLHF.